The sequence of this T cell receptor (beta chain) was determined in a study of identical twins. The sample holds many counts of this clonotype. What it recognizes is unknown. Study-level results: Those out-of-frame alpha sequences shared by twins showed an excess of low generation probability. The study reached conclusions through statistical analysis that was cross-sectional, not following the same donors. Within cord blood, abundant beta clonotypes carried fewer insertions, but memory repertoires showed no such trend.

TCRdb passed the 5' RACE reads through MiXCR, listing each CDR3 protein once. The table has more than 650,000 distinct CDR3 sequences, 5.5% to 7.5% seen once; the top ten hold roughly 2%. This CDR3 is built from 11 residues. Trimming took 4 bases from V and 11 from J, leaving 14 bases between them. Germline V lookup: CDR1 SQVTM, CDR2 ANQGSEA. The sample consisted of naive T cells sorted from blood. The receptor's source is a man aged 18 to 30 in good health. V usage is TRBV29-1 and J usage is TRBJ1-1; D possibly corresponds to TRBD1 (5 bases). In DNA form, the CDR3 reads TGCAGCGTTGCTCAGGACACAAAGGCTTTCTTT. This sequence encodes CSVAQDTKAFF.